Each of the 19 T cell receptor beta chains below was sequenced from the same sample in a study of regulatory T cells in long-lasting Graves disease. Arm-PCR with iRepertoire HTBI primers amplified the CDR3 regions for these TCR beta libraries. Each CDR3 protein is one row after TCRdb ran MiXCR on the multiplex PCR reads. Found here are more than 400,000 distinct CDR3 sequences, approximately 16% of them singletons; the top ten hold roughly 10%. Time point given: newly diagnosed GD, antithyroid drugs for less than 3 months. RNA from PBMCs was the source of the TCR library. This same sample was also taken into another study, of T cells in Graves' hyperthyroidism and ophthalmopathy.

The source material was peripheral blood mononuclear cells (PBMCs), sampled at new diagnosis, from a patient treated with antithyroid drugs. These receptors were collected from a woman aged 25 to 39 with Graves disease.

The table lists this clonotype with many counts. This chain connects TRBV29-1 to TRBJ2-1; D is uncertain. The ends were cut back, 4 bases at V and 0 bases at J, with 16 bases in the middle. The germline V gene encodes CDR1 SQVTM and CDR2 ANQGSEA. This CDR3 region has 16 residues. CDR3 in amino acids: CSVVILARTSYNEQFF. In DNA, the CDR3 is TGCAGCGTTGTTATCCTGGCTCGTACCTCCTACAATGAGCAGTTCTTC.

This clonotype appeared a few times. V is TRBV7-6 and J is TRBJ1-2; D not resolved. The germline CDR1 and CDR2 sequences are SGHVS and FNYEAQ. Between the trimmed V and J ends, which lost 5 bases and 4 bases, there was a span of 11 bases. The CDR3 is made up of 13 amino acids. The CDR3 nucleotides are TGTGCCAGCAGCCTATCGACATTCTATGGCTACACCTTC. Translating gives CASSLSTFYGYTF.

This clonotype has at least ten counts. V is TRBV20-1 and J is TRBJ2-1, with 11 bases matching TRBD2. Germline V gene data show CDR1 as DFQATT and CDR2 as SNEGSKA (reference sequence). The CDR3 has 17 residues. J lost 4 bases, V lost 5 bases, and 13 bases had no gene match. CDR3 sequence reads: CSAFTSSGLADYNEQFF. The CDR3 nucleotides are TGCAGTGCTTTCACGAGTTCGGGACTAGCGGATTACAATGAGCAGTTCTTC.

This clonotype was detected ten times or more. This chain joins TRBV27 and TRBJ2-1, with 7 bases matching TRBD2. J lost 1 base, V lost 6 bases, and 9 bases had no gene match. Germline CDR1 MNHEY, CDR2 SMNVEV (reference sequence). This CDR3 is 16 amino acids long. CDR3 amino acids: CASRPGLRVSYNEQFF. DNA for the CDR3: TGTGCCAGCAGACCGGGACTACGCGTTTCCTACAATGAGCAGTTCTTC.

Only a few counts were recorded for this clonotype. An end of the junction does not agree with germline; a read error may underlie this. This chain connects TRBV18 to TRBJ2-5; D perhaps matches TRBD1 (6 bases). This CDR3 comprises 13 residues. The germline V gene encodes CDR1 KGHSH and CDR2 LQKENI. CDR3: CASSPPGVETQCF. For the CDR3, the DNA is TGTGCCAGCTCACCCCCAGGGGTGGAGACCCAGTGCTTC.

The sample holds many counts of this clonotype. The chain uses TRBV3-1 and TRBJ1-5; D perhaps matches TRBD1 (6 bases). Between the trimmed V and J ends, which lost 4 bases and 6 bases, there was a span of 13 bases. This CDR3 is built from 14 residues. Germline values: CDR1 LGHDT, CDR2 YNNKEL (reference sequence). CDR3 sequence: CASSLQGSGQPQHF. The CDR3 DNA is TGTGCCAGCAGCCTACAGGGTTCCGGTCAGCCCCAGCATTTT.

This clonotype was counted ten times or more. The rearrangement uses TRBV11-2 and TRBJ2-1; TRBD2 aligns across 8 bases. With 5 bases clipped from V and 10 bases from J, the junction kept 13 bases outside the gene matches. The germline gives CDR1 SGHAT, CDR2 FQNNGV. The CDR3 totals 15 residues. The CDR3 loop reads CASSLEGSGIGEQFF. The CDR3 bases are TGTGCCAGCAGCCTCGAAGGTAGCGGGATAGGAGAGCAGTTCTTC.

This clonotype was found a few times. This chain uses TRBV19 with TRBJ2-3, with 8 bases matching TRBD2. The CDR3 sequence is 17 residues long. V was clipped by 4 bases and J by 4 bases; unmatched bases: 13. The germline CDR1 and CDR2 sequences are LNHDA and SQIVND (reference sequence). CDR3 in DNA: TGTGCCAGTAGTAAACGACTTCAGCGGGAGTTGTCAGATACGCAGTATTTT. It codes for CASSKRLQRELSDTQYF.

The chain recombines TRBV5-8 with TRBJ2-7, with 7 bases matching TRBD2. V shed 0 bases and J 3 bases; nucleotides not matched to a gene: 6. Per germline, CDR1 SGHTS and CDR2 YDEGEE. The CDR3 is 15 residues long. The CDR3 DNA reads TGTGCCAGCAGCTTGGCGACTAGCAGGTTCTACGAGCAGTACTTC. Translating gives CASSLATSRFYEQYF.

This clonotype occurred many times. This chain links TRBV28 with TRBJ2-7, with 7 positions matching TRBD1. In germline, CDR1 is MDHEN, CDR2 SYDVKM. With V trimmed by 10 bases and J by 4 bases, 10 bases remained unmatched. The CDR3 has 13 amino acids. Here the CDR3 reads CAITTGRSYEQYF. The DNA of the CDR3 is TGTGCCATTACGACAGGGAGAAGTTACGAGCAGTACTTC.

This clonotype was detected many times. CDR3 protein: CSVESREENTGELFF. Here the CDR3 DNA reads TGCAGCGTTGAAAGCCGGGAAGAGAACACCGGGGAGCTGTTTTTT. V gene TRBV29-1 combines with J gene TRBJ2-2; D might be TRBD2 (5 bases). V lost 2 bases to trimming and J lost 1 base, with 11 bases between them. The CDR3 extends over 15 amino acids. CDR1 is SQVTM, CDR2 ANQGSEA, per germline.

At least ten counts were recorded for this clonotype. The rearrangement joins TRBV24-1 to TRBJ2-2, with TRBD2 matching 8 bases. There are 16 residues in the CDR3. V shed 1 base and J 5 bases; nucleotides not matched to a gene: 5. Germline V gene lookup returns CDR1 KGHDR and CDR2 SFDVKD. CDR3 amino acids: CATSDLGTSGTGELFF. The CDR3 nucleotides are TGTGCCACCAGTGATTTAGGAACTAGCGGTACCGGGGAGCTGTTTTTT.

This clonotype was picked up a small number of times. V is TRBV9 and J is TRBJ2-2; D remains unclear. The CDR3 is 14 amino acids. V dropped 4 bases and J dropped 6 bases, with 13 bases sitting between them. CDR1 SGDLS and CDR2 YYNGEE come from the germline V gene. CDR3 loop: CASSPPYDAGELFF. CDR3 in DNA: TGTGCCAGCAGCCCACCCTATGACGCCGGGGAGCTGTTTTTT.

This clonotype was counted at least ten times. As the CDR3 is not closed by the conserved phenylalanine or tryptophan, this likely results from a read error. Because the CDR3's place on the DNA is in doubt, the DNA is left out and the CDR3 is given as listed by TCRdb. The genes are TRBV7-9 and TRBJ1-1. The CDR3 length is 14 residues, termini included. CDR1 and CDR2 from the germline V gene are SEHNR and FQNEAQ (reference sequence). CDR3 amino acids: CASSLDGLTHGVDY.

The gene calls are TRBV5-6 and TRBJ1-2; D might be TRBD1 (5 bases). This CDR3 is built from 15 residues. Between the trimmed V and J ends, which lost 4 bases and 0 bases, there was a span of 13 bases. Germline V lookup: CDR1 SGHDT, CDR2 YYEEEE. In nucleotides, the CDR3 is TGTGCCAGCAGCCGCATCGACAGAGCTAACTATGGCTACACCTTC. This gives the protein CASSRIDRANYGYTF.

The sample holds many counts of this clonotype. The chain uses TRBV4-1 and TRBJ1-5; D is unresolved. V shed 0 bases and J shed 4 bases, with 10 bases lying between them. CDR3 size: 15 residues. Germline-derived CDR1 and CDR2 are MGHRA and YSYEKL. The CDR3 bases are TGCGCCAGCAGCCAAGATCGGGCCACAAATCAGCCCCAGCATTTT. Translation: CASSQDRATNQPQHF.

This clonotype was observed at least ten times. CDR3 DNA sequence: TGCGCCAGCAGCCCAGGACAGGGGGCTAGCGATGAGCAGTTCTTC. Translation gives CASSPGQGASDEQFF. The J gene is TRBJ2-1, the V gene TRBV5-1; 11 bases agree with TRBD1. V lost 4 bases and J lost 8; bases outside the gene matches: 8. The CDR3 covers 15 residues. Germline V CDR1 and CDR2: SGHRS, YFSETQ.

This clonotype has ten or more counts. V is TRBV28 and J is TRBJ2-3; TRBD2 aligns across 10 bases. Germline CDR1 is MDHEN and CDR2 is SYDVKM. The CDR3 totals 17 residues. Germline trimming cut 4 bases from V and 4 bases from J; bases unmatched to any gene: 11. This chain's CDR3 is CASSSSWLAGVSDTQYF. CDR3 bases: TGTGCCAGCAGTTCATCCTGGCTAGCGGGAGTTTCAGATACGCAGTATTTT. Drawing the rest from reference TRBV28 and TRBJ2-3, the complete variable domain is DVKVTQSSRYLVKRTGEKVFLECVQDMDHENMFWYRQDPGLGLRLIYFSYDVKMKEKGDIPEGYSVSREKKERFSLILESASTNQTSMYLCASSSSWLAGVSDTQYFGPGTRLTVL.

This clonotype showed up many times. The CDR3 protein is CASRALGRDATYEQYF. The CDR3 nucleotides read TGTGCCAGCAGGGCTCTTGGGCGGGACGCCACCTACGAGCAGTACTTC. The gene calls are TRBV6-1 and TRBJ2-7, with D perhaps matching TRBD2 (6 bases). The CDR3 covers 16 residues. Per germline, CDR1 MNHNS and CDR2 SASEGT. The V gene lost 6 bases and the J gene lost 2 bases, with 20 bases spanning the gap.